What follows describes a single TCR beta chain. PCR was performed using 60 Vbeta and 13 Jbeta primers. This table comes from immunoSEQ multiplex PCR, and its TCRdb copy is limited to in-frame clones, with some not included. The listing records more than 95,000 clones. The V gene's germline CDR1 is SQVTM and CDR2 ANQGSEA. The CDR3 sequence is 11 residues long. These data come from a study of cytomegalovirus exposure and HLA in healthy donors. The TCR sequence derives from a man aged 18 to 30 in good health and CMV-seronegative. This chain joins TRBV29-1 and TRBJ1-3; a possible D gene is TRBD1 (6 bases). Material: PBMCs. CDR3 coding DNA: TGCAGTGGACAGATTGGAAACACCATATATTTT. Protein sequence: CSGQIGNTIYF.